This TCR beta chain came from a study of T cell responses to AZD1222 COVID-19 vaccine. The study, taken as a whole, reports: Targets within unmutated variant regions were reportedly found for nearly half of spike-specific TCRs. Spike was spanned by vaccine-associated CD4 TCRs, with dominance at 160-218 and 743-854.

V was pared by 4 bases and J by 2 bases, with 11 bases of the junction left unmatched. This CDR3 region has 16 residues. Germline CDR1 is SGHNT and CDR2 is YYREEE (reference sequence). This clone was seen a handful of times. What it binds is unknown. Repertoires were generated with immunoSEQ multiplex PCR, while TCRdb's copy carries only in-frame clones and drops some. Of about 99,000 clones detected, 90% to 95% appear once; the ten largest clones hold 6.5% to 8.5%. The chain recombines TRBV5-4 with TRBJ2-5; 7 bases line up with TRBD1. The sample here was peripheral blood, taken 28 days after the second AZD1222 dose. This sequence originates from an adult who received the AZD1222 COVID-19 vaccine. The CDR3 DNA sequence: TGTGCCAGCAGCCTGCTCAGGGGGTCGTTTCAAGAGACCCAGTACTTC. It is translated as CASSLLRGSFQETQYF. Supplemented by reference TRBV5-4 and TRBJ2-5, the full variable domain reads ETGVTQSPTHLIKTRGQQVTLRCSSQSGHNTVSWYQQALGQGPQFIFQYYREEENGRGNFPPRFSGLQFPNYSSELNVNALELDDSALYLCASSLLRGSFQETQYFGPGTRLLVL.